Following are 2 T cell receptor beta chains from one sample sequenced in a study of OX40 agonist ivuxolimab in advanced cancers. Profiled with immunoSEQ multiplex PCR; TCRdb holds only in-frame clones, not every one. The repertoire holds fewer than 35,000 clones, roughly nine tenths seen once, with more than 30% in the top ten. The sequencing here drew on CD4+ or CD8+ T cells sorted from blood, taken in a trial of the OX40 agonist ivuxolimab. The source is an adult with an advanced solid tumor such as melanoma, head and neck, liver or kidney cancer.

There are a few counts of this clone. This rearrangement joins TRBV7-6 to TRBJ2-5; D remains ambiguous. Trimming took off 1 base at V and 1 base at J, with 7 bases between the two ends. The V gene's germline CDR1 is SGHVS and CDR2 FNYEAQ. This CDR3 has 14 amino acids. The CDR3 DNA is TGTGCCAGCAGCTTAGGAGCGTTCCAAGAGACCCAGTACTTC. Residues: CASSLGAFQETQYF.

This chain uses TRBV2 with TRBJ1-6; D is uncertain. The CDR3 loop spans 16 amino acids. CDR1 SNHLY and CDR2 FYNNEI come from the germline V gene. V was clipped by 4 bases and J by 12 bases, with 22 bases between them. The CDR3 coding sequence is TGTGCCAGCAGTGCTGTCGATCAGGCGGTTGGTATACCCCTCCACTTT. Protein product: CASSAVDQAVGIPLHF.